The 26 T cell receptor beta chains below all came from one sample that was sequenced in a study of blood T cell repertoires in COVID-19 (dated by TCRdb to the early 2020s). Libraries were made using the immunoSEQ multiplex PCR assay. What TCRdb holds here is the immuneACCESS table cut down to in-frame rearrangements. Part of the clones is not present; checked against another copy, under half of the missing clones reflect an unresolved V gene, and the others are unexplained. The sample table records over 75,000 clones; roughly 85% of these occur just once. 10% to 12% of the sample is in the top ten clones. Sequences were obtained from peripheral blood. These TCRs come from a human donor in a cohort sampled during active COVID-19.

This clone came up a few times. The CDR3 region has the DNA TGCGCCAGCAGCTTGGTGGGCACCACCTACGAGCAGTACTTC. Translation: CASSLVGTTYEQYF. The V gene is TRBV5-1, the J gene TRBJ2-7; D is undetermined. Trimming cost V 0 bases and J 2 bases, with 9 bases left between them. The CDR3 contains 14 residues. Germline lookup yields CDR1 SGHRS and CDR2 YFSETQ. Variable domain in full (rest from reference TRBV5-1 and TRBJ2-7): KAGVTQTPRYLIKTRGQQVTLSCSPISGHRSVSWYQQTPGQGLQFLFEYFSETQRNKGNFPGRFSGRQFSNSRSEMNVSTLELGDSALYLCASSLVGTTYEQYFGPGTRLTVT.

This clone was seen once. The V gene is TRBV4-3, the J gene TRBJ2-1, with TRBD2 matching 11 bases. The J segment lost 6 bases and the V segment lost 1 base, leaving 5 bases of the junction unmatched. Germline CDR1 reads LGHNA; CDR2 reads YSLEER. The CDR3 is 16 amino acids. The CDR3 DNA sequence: TGCGCCAGCAGCCAAGCCCCTAGCGGGGGGCCCAATGAGCAGTTCTTC. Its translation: CASSQAPSGGPNEQFF.

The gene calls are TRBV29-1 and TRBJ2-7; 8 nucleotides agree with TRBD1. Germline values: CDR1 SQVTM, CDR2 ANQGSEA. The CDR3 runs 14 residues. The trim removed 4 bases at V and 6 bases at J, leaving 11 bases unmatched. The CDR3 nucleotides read TGCAGCGTTGGGGACCGGACAGGGTTAGGCGAGCAGTACTTC. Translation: CSVGDRTGLGEQYF.

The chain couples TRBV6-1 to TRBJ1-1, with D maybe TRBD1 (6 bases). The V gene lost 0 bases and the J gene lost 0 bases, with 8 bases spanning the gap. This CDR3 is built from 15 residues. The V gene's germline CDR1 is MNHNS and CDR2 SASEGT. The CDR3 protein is CASSEARQVNTEAFF. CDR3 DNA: TGTGCCAGCAGTGAAGCGCGACAGGTGAACACTGAAGCTTTCTTT.

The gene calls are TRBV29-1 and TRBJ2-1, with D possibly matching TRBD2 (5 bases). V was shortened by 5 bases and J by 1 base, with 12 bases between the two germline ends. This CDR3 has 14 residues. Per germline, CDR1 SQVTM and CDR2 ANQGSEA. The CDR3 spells CSVRLAHSYNEQFF. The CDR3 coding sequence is TGCAGCGTTCGGCTAGCTCATTCCTACAATGAGCAGTTCTTC.

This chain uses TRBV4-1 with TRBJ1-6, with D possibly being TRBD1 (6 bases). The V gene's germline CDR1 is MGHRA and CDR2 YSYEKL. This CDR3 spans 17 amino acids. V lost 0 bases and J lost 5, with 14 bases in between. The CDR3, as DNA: TGCGCCAGCAGCCAAGAGGCCAGGGGTTTCGATAATTCACCCCTCCACTTT. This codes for CASSQEARGFDNSPLHF.

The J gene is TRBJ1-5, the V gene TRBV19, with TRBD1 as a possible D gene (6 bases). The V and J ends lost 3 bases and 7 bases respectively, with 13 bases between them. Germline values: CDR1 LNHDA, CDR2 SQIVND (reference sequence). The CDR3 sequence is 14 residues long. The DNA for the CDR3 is TGTGCCAGTAGTATCAGGGGCACCGGGCAGCCCCAGCATTTT. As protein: CASSIRGTGQPQHF.

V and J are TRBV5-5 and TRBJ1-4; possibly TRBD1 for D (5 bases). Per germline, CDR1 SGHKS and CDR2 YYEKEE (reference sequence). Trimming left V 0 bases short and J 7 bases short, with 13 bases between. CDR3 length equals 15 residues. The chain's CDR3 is CASSLVAGLGEKLFF. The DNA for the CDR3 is TGTGCCAGCAGCTTGGTAGCAGGGCTGGGTGAAAAACTGTTTTTT.

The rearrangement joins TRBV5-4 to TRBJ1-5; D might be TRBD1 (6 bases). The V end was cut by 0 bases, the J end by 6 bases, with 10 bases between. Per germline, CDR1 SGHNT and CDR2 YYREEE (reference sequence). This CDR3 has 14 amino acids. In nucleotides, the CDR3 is TGTGCCAGCAGCTTGGACAGGGCGAGTCAGCCCCAGCATTTT. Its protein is CASSLDRASQPQHF.

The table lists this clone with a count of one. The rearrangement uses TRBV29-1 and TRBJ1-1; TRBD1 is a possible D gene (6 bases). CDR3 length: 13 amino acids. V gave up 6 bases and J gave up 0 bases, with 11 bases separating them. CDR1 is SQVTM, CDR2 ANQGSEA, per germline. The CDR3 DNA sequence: TGCAGCGTGGCAGGACAGTTGAACACTGAAGCTTTCTTT. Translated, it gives CSVAGQLNTEAFF.

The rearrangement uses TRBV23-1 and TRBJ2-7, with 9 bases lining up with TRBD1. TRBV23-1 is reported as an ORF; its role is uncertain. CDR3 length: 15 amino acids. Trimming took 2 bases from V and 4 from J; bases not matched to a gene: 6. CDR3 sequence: CASSQNRGLGYEQYF. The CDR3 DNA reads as TGCGCCAGCAGTCAAAACAGGGGGCTAGGGTACGAGCAGTACTTC.

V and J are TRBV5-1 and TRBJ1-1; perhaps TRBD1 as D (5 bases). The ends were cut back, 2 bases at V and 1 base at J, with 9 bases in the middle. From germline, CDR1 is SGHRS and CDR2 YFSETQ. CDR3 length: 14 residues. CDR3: CASSLGDRNTEAFF. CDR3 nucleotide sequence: TGCGCCAGCAGCTTAGGCGACAGGAACACTGAAGCTTTCTTT.

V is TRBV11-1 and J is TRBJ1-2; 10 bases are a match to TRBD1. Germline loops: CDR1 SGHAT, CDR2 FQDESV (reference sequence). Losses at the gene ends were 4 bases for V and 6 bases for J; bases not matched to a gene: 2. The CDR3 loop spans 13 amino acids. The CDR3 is CASSSDRGNGYTF. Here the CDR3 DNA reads TGTGCCAGCAGCTCGGACAGGGGGAATGGCTACACCTTC.

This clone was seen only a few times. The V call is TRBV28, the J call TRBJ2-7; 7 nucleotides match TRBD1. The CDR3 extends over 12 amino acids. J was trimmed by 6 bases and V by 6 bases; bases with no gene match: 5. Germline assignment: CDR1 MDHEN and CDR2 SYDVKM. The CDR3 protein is CASSSDRVEQYF. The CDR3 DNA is TGTGCCAGCAGCTCCGACAGGGTCGAGCAGTACTTC. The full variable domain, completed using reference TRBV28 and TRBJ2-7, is DVKVTQSSRYLVKRTGEKVFLECVQDMDHENMFWYRQDPGLGLRLIYFSYDVKMKEKGDIPEGYSVSREKKERFSLILESASTNQTSMYLCASSSDRVEQYFGPGTRLTVT.

The CDR3 reads CASSVSGGSGNTIYF. CDR3 DNA: TGTGCCAGCAGCGTATCGGGGGGCTCTGGAAACACCATATATTTT. The J gene is TRBJ1-3, the V gene TRBV9; D is possibly TRBD1 (5 bases). Germline CDR1 and CDR2: SGDLS and YYNGEE. This CDR3 contains 15 residues. The V and J ends lost 1 base and 0 bases respectively, with 8 bases between them.

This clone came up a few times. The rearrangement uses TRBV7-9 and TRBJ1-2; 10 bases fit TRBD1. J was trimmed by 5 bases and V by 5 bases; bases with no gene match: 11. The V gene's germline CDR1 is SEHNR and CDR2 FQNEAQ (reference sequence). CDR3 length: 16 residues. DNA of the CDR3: TGTGCCAGCAGCCCTGCGACAGGGGGCACGAGATATGGCTACACCTTC. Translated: CASSPATGGTRYGYTF.

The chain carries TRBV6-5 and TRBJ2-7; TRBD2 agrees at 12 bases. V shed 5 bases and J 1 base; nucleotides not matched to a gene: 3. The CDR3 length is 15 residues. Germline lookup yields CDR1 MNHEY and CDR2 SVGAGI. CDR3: CASSKTSGGSYEQYF. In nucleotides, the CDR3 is TGTGCCAGCAGTAAGACTAGCGGGGGTTCCTACGAGCAGTACTTC.

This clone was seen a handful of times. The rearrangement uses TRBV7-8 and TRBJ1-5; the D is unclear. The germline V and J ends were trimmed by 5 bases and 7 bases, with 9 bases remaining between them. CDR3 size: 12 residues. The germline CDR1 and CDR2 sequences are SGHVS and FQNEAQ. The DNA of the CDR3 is TGTGCCAGCAGCCTGACTCCCCAGCCCCAGCATTTT. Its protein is CASSLTPQPQHF.

CDR3: CASSLDVGVIETQYF. CDR3 nucleotides: TGCGCCAGCAGCTTGGACGTAGGGGTAATAGAGACCCAGTACTTC. V usage is TRBV5-1 and J usage is TRBJ2-5; possible D gene TRBD1, 5 bases. V dropped 0 bases and J dropped 4 bases, with 13 bases sitting between them. The CDR3 covers 15 residues. CDR1 SGHRS and CDR2 YFSETQ come from the germline V gene.

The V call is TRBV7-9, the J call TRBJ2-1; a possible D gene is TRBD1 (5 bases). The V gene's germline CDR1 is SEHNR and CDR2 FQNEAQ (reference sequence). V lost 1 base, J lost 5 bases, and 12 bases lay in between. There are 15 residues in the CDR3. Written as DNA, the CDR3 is TGTGCCAGCAGCTTAGAATCAGGGTTTGACAATGAGCAGTTCTTC. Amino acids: CASSLESGFDNEQFF.

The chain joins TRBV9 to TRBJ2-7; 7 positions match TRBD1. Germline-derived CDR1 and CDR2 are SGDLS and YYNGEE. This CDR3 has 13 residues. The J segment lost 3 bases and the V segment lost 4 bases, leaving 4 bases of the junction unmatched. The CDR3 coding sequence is TGTGCCAGCAGCCGGGACAGTAACTACGAGCAGTACTTC. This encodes CASSRDSNYEQYF.

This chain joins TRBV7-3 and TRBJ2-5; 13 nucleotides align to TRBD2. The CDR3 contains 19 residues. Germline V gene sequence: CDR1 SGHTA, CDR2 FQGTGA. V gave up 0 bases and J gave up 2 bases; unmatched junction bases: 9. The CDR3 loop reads CASSLTALTSGRLQETQYF. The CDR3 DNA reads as TGTGCCAGCAGCTTAACGGCTTTGACTAGCGGGAGGTTGCAAGAGACCCAGTACTTC.

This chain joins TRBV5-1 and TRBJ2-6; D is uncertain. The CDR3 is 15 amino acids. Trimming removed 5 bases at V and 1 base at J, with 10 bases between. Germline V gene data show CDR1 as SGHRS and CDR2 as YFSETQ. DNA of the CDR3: TGCGCCAGCAGACTGGAGACTTCTGGGGCCAACGTCCTGACTTTC. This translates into CASRLETSGANVLTF.

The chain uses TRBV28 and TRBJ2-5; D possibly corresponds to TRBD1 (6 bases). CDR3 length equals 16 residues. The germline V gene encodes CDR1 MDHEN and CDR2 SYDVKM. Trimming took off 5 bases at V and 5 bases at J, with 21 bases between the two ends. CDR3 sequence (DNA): TGTGCCAGCAGTAGAACTTCGCCAGGGGCGGCTGAGACCCAGTACTTC. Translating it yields CASSRTSPGAAETQYF.

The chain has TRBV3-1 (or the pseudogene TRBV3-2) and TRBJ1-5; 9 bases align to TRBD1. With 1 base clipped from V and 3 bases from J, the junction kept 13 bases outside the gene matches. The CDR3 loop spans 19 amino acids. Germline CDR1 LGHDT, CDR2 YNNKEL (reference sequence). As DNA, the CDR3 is TGTGCCAGCAGCCAAGTCCGGGGACAGGGCAGTAGAGTCAATCAGCCCCAGCATTTT. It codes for CASSQVRGQGSRVNQPQHF.

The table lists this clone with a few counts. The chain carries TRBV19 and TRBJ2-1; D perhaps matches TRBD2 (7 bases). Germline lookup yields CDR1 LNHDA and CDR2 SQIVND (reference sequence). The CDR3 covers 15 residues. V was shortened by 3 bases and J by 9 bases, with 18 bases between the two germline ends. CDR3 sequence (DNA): TGTGCCAGTAGTATCCTTGGGGGGGCAATGGTTGAGCAGTTCTTC. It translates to CASSILGGAMVEQFF.